The rows below give T cell receptor beta chains drawn from one sample of a study of blood T cell repertoires in COVID-19. TCRdb's copy holds only in-frame clones and misses some; the assay was immunoSEQ multiplex PCR. This sample yields around 70,000 clones, of which roughly nine tenths are seen a single time; under 1.5% belongs to the top ten. The sequenced sample was peripheral blood. The receptors here all came from a man aged 50 to 59 with acute or convalescent COVID-19. The CDR3 runs from the conserved cysteine through the conserved F or W. The D gene is left open where the match is weak. Rows may omit the clone size; those that give it use once, few, many or a size class.

size | D | J | V | CDR3 | DNA
few | TRBD1 | TRBJ1-6 | TRBV27 | CASSQGAGNSPLHF | TGTGCCAGCAGTCAGGGGGCGGGTAATTCACCCCTCCACTTT
. | . | TRBJ2-7 | TRBV5-8 | CASRGRTGANEQYF | TGTGCCAGCAGGGGGAGGACAGGTGCAAACGAGCAGTACTTC
. | . | TRBJ1-5 | TRBV9 | CASSVAPNQPQHF | TGTGCCAGCAGCGTAGCTCCGAATCAGCCCCAGCATTTT
once | . | TRBJ2-2 | TRBV10-3 | CAISESLGNTGELFF | TGTGCCATCAGTGAGTCACTTGGGAACACCGGGGAGCTGTTTTTT
once | TRBD1 | TRBJ1-1 | TRBV18 | CASSPGTGGSNTEAFF | TGTGCCAGCTCCCCCGGGACAGGGGGTTCGAACACTGAAGCTTTCTTT
once | . | TRBJ2-5 | TRBV11-1 | CASSFGGQETQYF | TGTGCCAGCAGCTTCGGGGGACAAGAGACCCAGTACTTC
few | TRBD1 | TRBJ2-1 | TRBV5-1 | CASSSGQGWNEQFF | TGCGCCAGCAGCTCCGGACAGGGGTGGAATGAGCAGTTCTTC
. | . | TRBJ1-5 | TRBV6-1 | CASSEKGFLSNQPQHF | TGTGCCAGCAGTGAAAAGGGGTTCTTGAGCAATCAGCCCCAGCATTTT
. | TRBD1 | TRBJ1-1 | TRBV11-3 | CASSLWDRESEAFF | TGTGCCAGCAGCTTATGGGACAGAGAATCTGAAGCTTTCTTT
. | . | TRBJ1-4 | TRBV4-2 | CASSQDLTLNRDEKLFF | TGTGCCAGCAGCCAAGATTTGACGCTAAATCGGGATGAAAAACTGTTTTTT
. | TRBD1 | TRBJ2-1 | TRBV4-2 | CASSQGTGGRDEQFF | TGTGCCAGCAGCCAAGGGACAGGGGGTAGGGATGAGCAGTTCTTC
. | . | TRBJ1-6 | TRBV18 | CASSPYRGIHNSPLHF | TGTGCCAGCTCACCATACCGGGGGATACATAATTCACCCCTCCACTTT
. | TRBD1 | TRBJ2-4 | TRBV7-8 | CASSPWDRSKNIQYF | TGTGCCAGCAGCCCATGGGACAGATCCAAAAACATTCAGTACTTC
. | TRBD1 | TRBJ1-6 | TRBV6-5 | CASSDGGGNNSPLHF | TGTGCCAGCAGCGACGGAGGGGGCAATAATTCACCCCTCCACTTT
. | . | TRBJ2-2 | TRBV5-1 | CASSLGTENTGELFF | TGCGCCAGCAGCTTGGGGACAGAGAACACCGGGGAGCTGTTTTTT
. | TRBD1 | TRBJ1-1 | TRBV5-6 | CASSEDLTGARHTEAFF | TGTGCCAGCAGCGAAGATCTGACAGGGGCGCGCCACACTGAAGCTTTCTTT
once | TRBD1 | TRBJ2-5 | TRBV7-9 | CASSVRDRGLETQYF | TGTGCCAGCAGCGTCCGGGACAGGGGGCTGGAGACCCAGTACTTC
. | . | TRBJ2-6 | TRBV2 | CASRWRPGANVLTF | TGTGCCAGCAGATGGCGGCCTGGGGCCAACGTCCTGACTTTC
. | . | TRBJ1-4 | TRBV18 | CASSLQHETNEKLFF | TGTGCCAGCTCATTACAACACGAAACTAATGAAAAACTGTTTTTT
. | TRBD1 | TRBJ1-1 | TRBV28 | CASSFRDRVNTEAFF | TGTGCCAGCAGTTTCCGGGACAGGGTAAACACTGAAGCTTTCTTT